This entry is about one T cell receptor (beta chain). Its antigen is undetermined. The record originates from a study of beta chain features in type 1 diabetes. Points from the study as a whole: An over-representation of cells with high TCR expression could result from cDNA sequencing. Compared with healthy donors, patients appeared to share more similar naive, central memory and regulatory TCRB repertoires. Shortening of TCRB CDR3s, moderate but significant, appeared in all four CD4+ subsets of Type 1 diabetes patients. The VDJ junctions of type 1 diabetes patients carried fewer insertions and more deletions.

All of the isolated RNA was reverse transcribed, so expressed TCRB transcripts were sequenced. Sequencing used immunoSEQ multiplex PCR; TCRdb keeps in-frame clones, though not all of them. The sample contains over 150,000 clones, 10% of which appear only once. The CDR3 length is 13 residues. V gave up 3 bases and J gave up 8 bases, with 12 bases separating them. Per the germline V gene, CDR1 is SNHLY and CDR2 is FYNNEI. The rearrangement uses TRBV2 and TRBJ2-3; D may be TRBD2 (6 bases). The TCR comes from a man aged 30 to 45 with type 1 diabetes. The sample comprised central memory CD4+ T cells from blood. This CDR3 is CASSDYLGGTQYF. The DNA for the CDR3 is TGTGCCAGCAGTGATTATTTGGGGGGTACGCAGTATTTT.